What follows describes a single T cell receptor (beta chain). One junction end disagrees with the germline gene, perhaps due to a read error. Clones were read by immunoSEQ multiplex PCR, and TCRdb kept only the in-frame ones, dropping some. This sample has tens of thousands of clones, with over 65% found just once. This sample is part of a study of OX40 agonist ivuxolimab in advanced cancers. CDR3 length equals 12 residues. The germline CDR1 and CDR2 sequences are MNHEY and SVGAGI. The source material was CD4+ or CD8+ T cells sorted from blood, sampled in a trial of the OX40 agonist ivuxolimab. The chain combines TRBV6-5 with TRBJ1-4; D gene ambiguous. This receptor was obtained from an adult with an advanced solid tumor such as melanoma, head and neck, liver or kidney cancer. CDR3 in amino acids: CASSPTNEKLFF. The CDR3 DNA follows: TGTGCCAGCAGTCCAACCAATGAAAAACTGTTTTTT.